This T cell receptor (beta chain) came from a study of blood T cell repertoires in COVID-19. Study-wide background: COVID-19 samples from acute and convalescent phases originated in the United States, Italy and Spain.

Some clones are missing from TCRdb's copy, which holds only in-frame ones; the method was immunoSEQ multiplex PCR. The sample contains 160,000 or so clones, 80% to 90% of which appear only once. This CDR3 is 15 amino acids long. Germline loops: CDR1 LGHNA, CDR2 YSLEER. The germline V and J ends were trimmed by 2 bases and 3 bases, with 14 bases remaining between them. Specimen: peripheral blood. The sequence derives from a woman aged 50 to 60 with COVID-19, enrolled during active disease. The chain uses TRBV4-3 and TRBJ2-7, with D maybe TRBD2 (5 bases). The CDR3 DNA reads TGCGCCAGCAGCCAACGACGGGGTCCCTACTACGAGCAGTACTTC. This encodes CASSQRRGPYYEQYF.